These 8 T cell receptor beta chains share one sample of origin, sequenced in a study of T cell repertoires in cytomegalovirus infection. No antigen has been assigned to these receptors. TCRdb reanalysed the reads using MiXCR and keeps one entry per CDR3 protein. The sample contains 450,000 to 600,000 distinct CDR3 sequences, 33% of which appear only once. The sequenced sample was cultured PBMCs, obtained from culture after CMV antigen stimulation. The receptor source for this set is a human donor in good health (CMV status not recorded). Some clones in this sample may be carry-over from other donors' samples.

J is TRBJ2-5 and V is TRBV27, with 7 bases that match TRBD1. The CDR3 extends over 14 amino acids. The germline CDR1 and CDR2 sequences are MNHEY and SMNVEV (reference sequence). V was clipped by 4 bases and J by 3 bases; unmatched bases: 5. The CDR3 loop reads CASSSLGQEETQYF. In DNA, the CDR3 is TGTGCCAGCAGTTCCCTTGGACAGGAAGAGACCCAGTACTTC.

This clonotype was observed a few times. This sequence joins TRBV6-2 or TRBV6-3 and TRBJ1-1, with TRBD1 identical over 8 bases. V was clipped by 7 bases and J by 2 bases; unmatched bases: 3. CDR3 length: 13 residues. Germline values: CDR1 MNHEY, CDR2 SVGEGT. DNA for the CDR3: TGTGCCAGCAAGGCAGGGGGCAACACTGAAGCTTTCTTT. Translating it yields CASKAGGNTEAFF.

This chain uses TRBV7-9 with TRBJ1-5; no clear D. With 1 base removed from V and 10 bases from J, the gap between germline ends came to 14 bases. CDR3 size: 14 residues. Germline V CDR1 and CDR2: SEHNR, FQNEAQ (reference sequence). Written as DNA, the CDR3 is TGTGCCAGCAGCTTAGGGGCAGGTTTCGGACCCCAGCATTTT. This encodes CASSLGAGFGPQHF.

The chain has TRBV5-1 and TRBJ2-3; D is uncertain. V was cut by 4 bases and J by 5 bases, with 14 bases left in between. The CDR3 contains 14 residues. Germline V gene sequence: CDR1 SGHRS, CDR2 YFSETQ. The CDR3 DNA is TGCGCCAGCAGCCGACTCACCTCGGGAGATACGCAGTATTTT. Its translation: CASSRLTSGDTQYF. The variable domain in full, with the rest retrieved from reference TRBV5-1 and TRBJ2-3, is KAGVTQTPRYLIKTRGQQVTLSCSPISGHRSVSWYQQTPGQGLQFLFEYFSETQRNKGNFPGRFSGRQFSNSRSEMNVSTLELGDSALYLCASSRLTSGDTQYFGPGTRLTVL.

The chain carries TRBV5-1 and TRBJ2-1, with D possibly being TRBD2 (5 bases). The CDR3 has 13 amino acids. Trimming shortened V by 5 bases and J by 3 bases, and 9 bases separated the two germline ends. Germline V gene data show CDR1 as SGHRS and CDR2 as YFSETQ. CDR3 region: CASRGESYNEQFF. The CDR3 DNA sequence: TGCGCCAGCAGGGGAGAAAGCTACAATGAGCAGTTCTTC. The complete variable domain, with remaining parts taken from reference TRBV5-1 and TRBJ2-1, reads KAGVTQTPRYLIKTRGQQVTLSCSPISGHRSVSWYQQTPGQGLQFLFEYFSETQRNKGNFPGRFSGRQFSNSRSEMNVSTLELGDSALYLCASRGESYNEQFFGPGTRLTVL.

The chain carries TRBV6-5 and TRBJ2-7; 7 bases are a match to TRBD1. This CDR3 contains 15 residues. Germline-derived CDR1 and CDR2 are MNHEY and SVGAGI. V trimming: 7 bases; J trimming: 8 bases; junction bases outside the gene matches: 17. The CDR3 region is CASTETGTAHPKQYV. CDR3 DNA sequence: TGTGCCAGCACCGAGACCGGGACAGCTCACCCGAAGCAGTACGTC.

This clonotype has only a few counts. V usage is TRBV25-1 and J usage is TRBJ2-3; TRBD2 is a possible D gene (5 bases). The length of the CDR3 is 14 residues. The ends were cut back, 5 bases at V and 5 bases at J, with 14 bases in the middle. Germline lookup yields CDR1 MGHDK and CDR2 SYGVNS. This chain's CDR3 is CASSWSGMGDTQYF. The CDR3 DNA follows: TGTGCCAGCAGTTGGTCCGGGATGGGAGATACGCAGTATTTT.

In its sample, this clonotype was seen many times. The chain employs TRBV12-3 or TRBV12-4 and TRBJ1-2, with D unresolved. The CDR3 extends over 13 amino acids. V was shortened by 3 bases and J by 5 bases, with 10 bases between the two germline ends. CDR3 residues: CASSFISAYGYTF. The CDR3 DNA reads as TGTGCCAGCAGTTTTATTTCAGCTTATGGCTACACCTTC.